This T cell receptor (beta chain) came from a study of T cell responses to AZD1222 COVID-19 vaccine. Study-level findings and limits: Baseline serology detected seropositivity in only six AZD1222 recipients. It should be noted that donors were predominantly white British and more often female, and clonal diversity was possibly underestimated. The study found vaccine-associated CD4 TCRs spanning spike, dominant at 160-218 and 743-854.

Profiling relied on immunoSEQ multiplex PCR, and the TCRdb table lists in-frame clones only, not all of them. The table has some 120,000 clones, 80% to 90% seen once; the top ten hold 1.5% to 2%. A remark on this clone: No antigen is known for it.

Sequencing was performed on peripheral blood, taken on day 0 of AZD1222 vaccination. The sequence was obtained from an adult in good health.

The CDR3 DNA is TGTGCCAGCAGCTCCCAATCACAGGGGGCGCAGGGAAACACCATATATTTT. It translates to CASSSQSQGAQGNTIYF. V usage is TRBV5-6 and J usage is TRBJ1-3, with 9 bases aligning to TRBD1. Losses at the gene ends were 3 bases for V and 4 bases for J; bases not matched to a gene: 11. CDR1 is SGHDT and CDR2 is YYEEEE in the germline V gene. This CDR3 contains 17 residues. The entire variable domain, with the rest obtained from reference TRBV5-6 and TRBJ1-3, is as follows: DAGVTQSPTHLIKTRGQQVTLRCSPKSGHDTVSWYQQALGQGPQFIFQYYEEEERQRGNFPDRFSGHQFPNYSSELNVNALLLGDSALYLCASSSQSQGAQGNTIYFGEGSWLTVV.